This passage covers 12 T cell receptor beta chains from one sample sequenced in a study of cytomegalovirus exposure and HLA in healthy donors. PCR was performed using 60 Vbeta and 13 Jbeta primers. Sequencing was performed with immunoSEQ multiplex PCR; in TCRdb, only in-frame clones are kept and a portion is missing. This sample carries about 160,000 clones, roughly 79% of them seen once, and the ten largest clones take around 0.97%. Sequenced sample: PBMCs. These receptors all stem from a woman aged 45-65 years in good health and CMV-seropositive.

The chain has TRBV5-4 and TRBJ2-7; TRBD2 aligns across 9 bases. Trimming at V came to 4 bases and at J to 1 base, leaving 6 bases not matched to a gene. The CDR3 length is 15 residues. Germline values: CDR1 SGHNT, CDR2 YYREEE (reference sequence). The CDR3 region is CASSRAGGFSYEQYF. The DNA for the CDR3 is TGTGCCAGCAGCCGAGCGGGGGGTTTTTCCTACGAGCAGTACTTC.

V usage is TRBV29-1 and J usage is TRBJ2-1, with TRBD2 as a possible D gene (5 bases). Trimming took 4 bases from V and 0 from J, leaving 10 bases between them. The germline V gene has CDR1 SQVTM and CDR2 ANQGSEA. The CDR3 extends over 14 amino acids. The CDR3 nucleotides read TGCAGCGTTGGCTTCGGGGACTCCTACAATGAGCAGTTCTTC. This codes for CSVGFGDSYNEQFF.

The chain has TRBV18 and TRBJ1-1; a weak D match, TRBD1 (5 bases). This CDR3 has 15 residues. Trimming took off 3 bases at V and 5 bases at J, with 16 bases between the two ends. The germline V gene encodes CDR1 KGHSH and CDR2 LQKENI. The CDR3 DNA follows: TGTGCCAGCTCACCCGGCCTCGTCAGGGATACTGAAGCTTTCTTT. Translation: CASSPGLVRDTEAFF.

The CDR3 sequence is CASSNRGTNEKLFF. The CDR3 DNA reads as TGTGCCAGCAGCAACAGGGGAACTAATGAAAAACTGTTTTTT. This chain connects TRBV7-9 to TRBJ1-4; 7 bases line up with TRBD1. The junction had 1 base not matched to a gene; V was cut back by 5 bases and J by 1 base. The length of the CDR3 is 14 residues. CDR1 is SEHNR, CDR2 FQNEAQ, per germline (reference sequence).

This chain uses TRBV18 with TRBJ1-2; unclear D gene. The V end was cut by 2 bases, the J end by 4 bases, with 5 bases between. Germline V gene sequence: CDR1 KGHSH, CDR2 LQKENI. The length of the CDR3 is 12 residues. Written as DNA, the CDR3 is TGTGCCAGCTCACCAGCCAGCTATGGCTACACCTTC. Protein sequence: CASSPASYGYTF.

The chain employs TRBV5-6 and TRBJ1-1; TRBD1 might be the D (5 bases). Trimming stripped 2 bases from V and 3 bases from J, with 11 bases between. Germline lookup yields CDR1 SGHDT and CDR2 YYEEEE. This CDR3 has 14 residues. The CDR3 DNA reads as TGTGCCAGCAGCTTAAATGGAGGGGACACTGAAGCTTTCTTT. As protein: CASSLNGGDTEAFF.

For the CDR3, the DNA is TGTGCCAGCACACCAAACCCCCAGGGGGCTAGATACGAGCAGTACTTC. It encodes CASTPNPQGARYEQYF. The chain couples TRBV5-5 to TRBJ2-7, with 8 bases that match TRBD1. The length of the CDR3 is 16 residues. Germline V gene lookup returns CDR1 SGHKS and CDR2 YYEKEE (reference sequence). Germline trimming cut 6 bases from V and 4 bases from J; bases unmatched to any gene: 15.

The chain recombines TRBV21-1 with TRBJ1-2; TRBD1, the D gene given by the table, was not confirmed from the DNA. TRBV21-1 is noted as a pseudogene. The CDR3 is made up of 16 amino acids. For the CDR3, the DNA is TGTGCCAGCAGCAAAGATGCCTGGGACAGGGACTATGGCTACACCTTC. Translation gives CASSKDAWDRDYGYTF.

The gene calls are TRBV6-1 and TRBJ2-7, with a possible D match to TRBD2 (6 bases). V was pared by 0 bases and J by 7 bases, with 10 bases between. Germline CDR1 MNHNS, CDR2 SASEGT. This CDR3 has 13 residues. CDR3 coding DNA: TGTGCCAGCAGTGAAGCGGGACTGGGGGAGCAGTACTTC. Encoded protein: CASSEAGLGEQYF.

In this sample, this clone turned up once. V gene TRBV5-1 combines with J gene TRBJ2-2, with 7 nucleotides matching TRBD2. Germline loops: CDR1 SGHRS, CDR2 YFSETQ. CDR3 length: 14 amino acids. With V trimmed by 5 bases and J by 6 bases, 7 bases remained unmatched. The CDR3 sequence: CASRRTGGSGELFF. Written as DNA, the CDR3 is TGCGCCAGCAGAAGGACCGGGGGGTCCGGGGAGCTGTTTTTT.

The chain's CDR3 is CASSPTGAGSYEQYF. The CDR3, as DNA: TGTGCCAGTAGTCCAACAGGGGCTGGCTCCTACGAGCAGTACTTC. The rearrangement links TRBV19 to TRBJ2-7, with TRBD1 identical over 7 bases. This CDR3 is built from 15 residues. Germline lookup yields CDR1 LNHDA and CDR2 SQIVND (reference sequence). After removal of 5 bases from V and 0 bases from J, the junction contained 7 bases not matched to a gene.

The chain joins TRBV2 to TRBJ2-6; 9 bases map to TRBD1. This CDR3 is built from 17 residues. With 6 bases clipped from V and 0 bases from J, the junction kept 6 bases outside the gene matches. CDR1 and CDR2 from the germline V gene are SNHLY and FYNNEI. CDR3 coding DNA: TGTGCCAGCAGGGGGACAGGGTCCCTCTCTGGGGCCAACGTCCTGACTTTC. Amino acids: CASRGTGSLSGANVLTF.